This T cell receptor (beta chain) was sequenced for a study of blood T cells in healthy people across ages. The germline V gene has CDR1 SEHNR and CDR2 FQNEAQ (reference sequence). V was clipped by 1 base and J by 0 bases; unmatched bases: 3. The CDR3 has 15 residues. Together with a sample-barcoded 5' primer, a J-beta primer mix was included in a second PCR lasting roughly 6 to 12 cycles. CDR3-containing paired-end reads numbering at least 3 million came from each sample. TCRdb called the 5' RACE reads again in MiXCR, with one record for every CDR3 protein. Of about 1.6 million distinct CDR3 sequences in the sample, roughly a third were seen once. This clonotype was detected only a few times.

The material sequenced was blood. The source of this sequence is a young woman in good health. This chain connects TRBV7-9 to TRBJ2-7, with 7 bases identical to TRBD2. The CDR3 is CASSLDGRPSYEQYF. As DNA, the CDR3 is TGTGCCAGCAGCTTAGACGGGAGGCCCTCCTACGAGCAGTACTTC.